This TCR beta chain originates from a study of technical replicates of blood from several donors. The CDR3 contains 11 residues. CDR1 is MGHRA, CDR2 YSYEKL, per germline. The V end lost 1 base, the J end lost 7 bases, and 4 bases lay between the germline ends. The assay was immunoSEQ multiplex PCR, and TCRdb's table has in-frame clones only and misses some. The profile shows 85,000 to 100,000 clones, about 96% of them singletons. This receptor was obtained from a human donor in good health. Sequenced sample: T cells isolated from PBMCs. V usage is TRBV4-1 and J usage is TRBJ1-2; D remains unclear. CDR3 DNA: TGCGCCAGCAGCCAAGTCGGTGGCTACACCTTC. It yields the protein CASSQVGGYTF.